This TCR beta chain was observed in a study of cytomegalovirus exposure and HLA in healthy donors. At the level of the study: It was reported in a later analysis that the 120 validation repertoires used the same platform as the approximately 670 first-cohort repertoires.

Data came from immunoSEQ multiplex PCR; TCRdb stores just in-frame clones and leaves some out. Of some 84,000 clones in the sample, around 90% were seen once. Worth noting for this clone: Its antigen is not known.

CDR3 size: 15 residues. From germline, CDR1 is MDHEN and CDR2 SYDVKM. V lost 4 bases, J lost 4 bases, and 7 bases stayed unmatched. Study results and caveats: TCR clusters originating in the first cohort tended to co-occur in the 110 or so validation repertoires, according to a later analysis. Despite most TCR sequences being rare, some public TCRs occurred in many donors. Listed as cytomegalovirus-associated were 150 to 200 TCR beta chains.

The receptor comes from a young man in good health and CMV-seronegative. The genes are TRBV28 and TRBJ1-5; 7 bases are shared with TRBD1. The sequencing sample was made of PBMCs. The CDR3 reads CASSSDRVRNQPQHF. CDR3 nucleotide sequence: TGTGCCAGCAGTTCCGACAGGGTTCGGAATCAGCCCCAGCATTTT.